Listed below are T cell receptor beta chains from one sample, sequenced in a study of cytomegalovirus exposure and HLA in healthy donors. Here immunoSEQ multiplex PCR was the method, and the copy in TCRdb shows in-frame clones only, minus some. The profile covers about 140,000 clones, with around 73% appearing a single time and 1.3% taken by the ten largest. Sequences were obtained from PBMCs. These receptors were taken from a woman in her 40s in good health and CMV-seronegative. The CDR3 runs from the conserved cysteine through the conserved F or W. The order of the fields is J gene, V gene, clone size, D gene, CDR3 DNA, CDR3 protein. D genes are given only for firm matches. Only some rows state a clone size, as once, few, many or a class for expanded clones.

J gene: TRBJ2-1
V gene: TRBV4-1
clone size: .
D gene: .
CDR3 DNA: TGCGCCAGCAGCCAAGCACAGGGTAGGGGTGAGCAGTTCTTC
CDR3 protein: CASSQAQGRGEQFF

J gene: TRBJ2-1
V gene: TRBV19
clone size: .
D gene: TRBD1
CDR3 DNA: TGTGCCAGTAGTATAGACACAGGGGCGACCTACAATGAGCAGTTCTTC
CDR3 protein: CASSIDTGATYNEQFF

J gene: TRBJ1-1
V gene: TRBV5-4
clone size: once
D gene: .
CDR3 DNA: TGTGCCAGCAGCTTGGGAGGGAAAGAAGCTTTCTTT
CDR3 protein: CASSLGGKEAFF

J gene: TRBJ2-6
V gene: TRBV7-8
clone size: .
D gene: .
CDR3 DNA: TGTGCCAGCAGCTTGCAGTCCGGGGCCAACGTCCTGACTTTC
CDR3 protein: CASSLQSGANVLTF

J gene: TRBJ1-2
V gene: TRBV4-3
clone size: .
D gene: .
CDR3 DNA: TGCGCCAGCAGCCCCCTTCGACAGAAACGTATCACGAAACACTATGGCTACACCTTC
CDR3 protein: CASSPLRQKRITKHYGYTF

J gene: TRBJ2-1
V gene: TRBV7-2
clone size: .
D gene: .
CDR3 DNA: TGTGCCAGCAGCTTAGTCCAGGGATTAAACGGTGAGCAGTTCTTC
CDR3 protein: CASSLVQGLNGEQFF

J gene: TRBJ1-2
V gene: TRBV2
clone size: .
D gene: .
CDR3 DNA: TGTGCCAGCAGTGCCGGTTTCCCGAACTATGGCTACACCTTC
CDR3 protein: CASSAGFPNYGYTF

J gene: TRBJ2-3
V gene: TRBV19
clone size: .
D gene: TRBD2
CDR3 DNA: TGTGCCAGTAGTCAGCGGGGGGACACAGATACGCAGTATTTT
CDR3 protein: CASSQRGDTDTQYF

J gene: TRBJ2-7
V gene: TRBV14
clone size: .
D gene: TRBD2
CDR3 DNA: TGTGCCAGCAGCCCCCAGGTAGCGGGGGAGTTCTACGAGCAGTACTTC
CDR3 protein: CASSPQVAGEFYEQYF

J gene: TRBJ1-4
V gene: TRBV27
clone size: .
D gene: .
CDR3 DNA: TGTGCCAGCAGTTTTAAGTCCATCCGAGCCCCAACTAATGAAAAACTGTTTTTT
CDR3 protein: CASSFKSIRAPTNEKLFF

J gene: TRBJ1-1
V gene: TRBV7-2
clone size: .
D gene: .
CDR3 DNA: TGTGCCAGCAGCTTCGCCCAAGGGGCGCAGGGTGAAGCTTTCTTT
CDR3 protein: CASSFAQGAQGEAFF

J gene: TRBJ1-5
V gene: TRBV9
clone size: .
D gene: .
CDR3 DNA: TGTGCCAGCAGCGTAGGAGGGCTCAATCAGCCCCAGCATTTT
CDR3 protein: CASSVGGLNQPQHF

J gene: TRBJ2-5
V gene: TRBV9
clone size: .
D gene: TRBD2
CDR3 DNA: TGTGCCAGCAGCCCATCGAGGACTAGCGGGGCGTTCCAAGAGACCCAGTACTTC
CDR3 protein: CASSPSRTSGAFQETQYF

J gene: TRBJ1-2
V gene: TRBV5-1
clone size: .
D gene: .
CDR3 DNA: TGCGCCAGCAGCTTGGCCATGGACATGAACTATGGCTACACCTTC
CDR3 protein: CASSLAMDMNYGYTF

J gene: TRBJ2-4
V gene: TRBV9
clone size: .
D gene: .
CDR3 DNA: TGTGCCAGCAGCCCACTGGGGGGGCAGGAAAACATTCAGTACTTC
CDR3 protein: CASSPLGGQENIQYF

J gene: TRBJ1-1
V gene: TRBV4-3
clone size: .
D gene: TRBD1
CDR3 DNA: TGCGCCAGCAGCGAACAGGGGCCGAACACTGAAGCTTTCTTT
CDR3 protein: CASSEQGPNTEAFF

J gene: TRBJ1-1
V gene: TRBV4-1
clone size: few
D gene: TRBD1
CDR3 DNA: TGCGCCAGCAGCCGAATCGGGACAGCCATGAACACTGAAGCTTTCTTT
CDR3 protein: CASSRIGTAMNTEAFF

J gene: TRBJ2-3
V gene: TRBV11-3
clone size: .
D gene: TRBD1
CDR3 DNA: TGTGCCAGCAGCAACCGACGACAGGGATCAGATACGCAGTATTTT
CDR3 protein: CASSNRRQGSDTQYF

J gene: TRBJ1-6
V gene: TRBV27
clone size: few
D gene: .
CDR3 DNA: TGTGCCAGTACAGGTTATAATTCACCCCTCCACTTT
CDR3 protein: CASTGYNSPLHF

J gene: TRBJ1-2
V gene: TRBV7-6
clone size: once
D gene: TRBD1
CDR3 DNA: TGTGCCAGCAGCTCCAGGGGGCATGGCTACACCTTC
CDR3 protein: CASSSRGHGYTF

J gene: TRBJ2-1
V gene: TRBV7-6
clone size: once
D gene: TRBD2
CDR3 DNA: TGTGCCAGCAGCCAAAGACTAGCGGGGATCTACAATGAGCAGTTCTTC
CDR3 protein: CASSQRLAGIYNEQFF

J gene: TRBJ2-1
V gene: TRBV28
clone size: .
D gene: TRBD2
CDR3 DNA: TGTGCCAGCAGTCTACTAGCGGGGGGTATTAATGAGCAGTTCTTC
CDR3 protein: CASSLLAGGINEQFF

J gene: TRBJ1-2
V gene: TRBV4-2
clone size: .
D gene: .
CDR3 DNA: TGTGCCAGCAGCCAAGATCGGGGGTACGGGGGAGGCTATGGCTACACCTTC
CDR3 protein: CASSQDRGYGGGYGYTF

J gene: TRBJ1-2
V gene: TRBV27
clone size: .
D gene: TRBD1
CDR3 DNA: TGTGCCAGCAGCCCAACAGGGGGCCAGGGCTACACCTTC
CDR3 protein: CASSPTGGQGYTF

J gene: TRBJ1-5
V gene: TRBV2
clone size: .
D gene: .
CDR3 DNA: TGTGCCACCAAGGGTAGGGGCGGTAATCAGCCCCAGCATTTT
CDR3 protein: CATKGRGGNQPQHF

J gene: TRBJ2-1
V gene: TRBV14
clone size: .
D gene: TRBD1
CDR3 DNA: TGTGCCAGCAGCCCCCCGGGACAGGGGAGAAATGAGCAGTTCTTC
CDR3 protein: CASSPPGQGRNEQFF

J gene: TRBJ2-3
V gene: TRBV5-1
clone size: .
D gene: TRBD1
CDR3 DNA: TGCGCCAGCAGCTCCCGGACAGGAAGTACAGATACGCAGTATTTT
CDR3 protein: CASSSRTGSTDTQYF

J gene: TRBJ1-4
V gene: TRBV4-1
clone size: .
D gene: .
CDR3 DNA: TGCGCCAGCAGCCAAGACAGGATGACACGAGACGAAAAACTGTTTTTT
CDR3 protein: CASSQDRMTRDEKLFF

J gene: TRBJ1-2
V gene: TRBV5-4
clone size: .
D gene: .
CDR3 DNA: TGTGCCAGCAACCAGGGAAGCCGCCCCGATGGCTACACCTTC
CDR3 protein: CASNQGSRPDGYTF

J gene: TRBJ1-1
V gene: TRBV5-1
clone size: .
D gene: .
CDR3 DNA: TGCGCCAGCAGCTTGTCCTCGCAGGCCCAGAACACTGAAGCTTTCTTT
CDR3 protein: CASSLSSQAQNTEAFF

J gene: TRBJ2-1
V gene: TRBV7-3
clone size: .
D gene: .
CDR3 DNA: TGTGCCAGCAGCCTCGCCGCGGGGTTCTACAATGAGCAGTTCTTC
CDR3 protein: CASSLAAGFYNEQFF

J gene: TRBJ1-1
V gene: TRBV5-4
clone size: .
D gene: .
CDR3 DNA: TGTGCCAGCAGCGGGGGGGACGTCACTGAAGCTTTCTTT
CDR3 protein: CASSGGDVTEAFF

J gene: TRBJ2-2
V gene: TRBV29-1
clone size: .
D gene: TRBD1
CDR3 DNA: TGCAGCGCCAAGGGGACAGGGGTGGGGGTGAGGCTGTTTTTT
CDR3 protein: CSAKGTGVGVRLFF

J gene: TRBJ1-6
V gene: TRBV18
clone size: .
D gene: TRBD1
CDR3 DNA: TGTGCCAGCTCATTCGGGACAGGGGATTCACCCCTCCACTTT
CDR3 protein: CASSFGTGDSPLHF

J gene: TRBJ1-3
V gene: TRBV10-3
clone size: .
D gene: TRBD1
CDR3 DNA: TGTGCCATCAGCCTTGACAGGGAGTCAGGAAACACCATATATTTT
CDR3 protein: CAISLDRESGNTIYF

J gene: TRBJ2-3
V gene: TRBV11-2
clone size: .
D gene: .
CDR3 DNA: TGTGCCAGCAGCTTAGGTCTACCAGATACGCAGTATTTT
CDR3 protein: CASSLGLPDTQYF

J gene: TRBJ1-1
V gene: TRBV27
clone size: .
D gene: TRBD1
CDR3 DNA: TGTGCCAGCAGGGGGACAGGAAGAGGGATCACTGAAGCTTTCTTT
CDR3 protein: CASRGTGRGITEAFF